Listed below are T cell receptor beta chains from one sample, sequenced in a study of Graves' ophthalmopathy and Graves' hyperthyroidism. TCRdb called the multiplex PCR reads again in MiXCR, with one record for every CDR3 protein. The sample shows some 750,000 distinct CDR3 sequences, 40% of them seen only once. The sequencing input was peripheral blood. These TCRs come from an adult man with Graves' ophthalmopathy. The CDR3 runs from the conserved cysteine through the conserved F or W. D genes are given only for firm matches. Rows may omit the clone size; those that give it use once, few, many or a size class.

J: TRBJ1-1; D: TRBD1; size: -; V: TRBV2; DNA: TGTGCCAGCAGTCGGGACAGGGGTGACACTGAAGCTTTCTTT; CDR3: CASSRDRGDTEAFF
J: TRBJ1-6; D: -; size: many; V: TRBV9; DNA: TGTGCCAGCAGCTCGGGCCCAGGTTCACCCCTCCACTTT; CDR3: CASSSGPGSPLHF
J: TRBJ1-3; D: -; size: -; V: TRBV2; DNA: TGTGCCAGCAGCCTAGGACACGGCGCCTCTGGAAACACCATATATTTT; CDR3: CASSLGHGASGNTIYF
J: TRBJ2-6; D: TRBD1; size: -; V: TRBV7-9; DNA: TGTGCCAGCAGCTTGAACCGGGACAGGGGGTCTGGGGCCAACGTCCTGACTTTC; CDR3: CASSLNRDRGSGANVLTF
J: TRBJ2-5; D: TRBD1; size: few; V: TRBV5-4; DNA: TGTGCCAGCAGCGAGAACAGGGGGGAAGAGACCCAGTACTTC; CDR3: CASSENRGEETQYF
J: TRBJ1-2; D: -; size: -; V: TRBV19; DNA: TGTGCCAGCTCCCCGGGGACTACCGGATATGGCTACACCTTC; CDR3: CASSPGTTGYGYTF
J: TRBJ1-1; D: -; size: once; V: TRBV15; DNA: -; CDR3: CATSGTGGSNYGYTFGSGTEAFF
J: TRBJ2-2; D: -; size: -; V: TRBV25-1; DNA: TGTGCCAGCAGTTCAAGACCGGGACAAAACACCGGGGAGCTGTTTTTT; CDR3: CASSSRPGQNTGELFF
J: TRBJ2-7; D: TRBD2; size: -; V: TRBV2; DNA: TGTGCCAGCAGCTCCCCTGGGTCTAGCGGGAGTTACGAGCAGTACTTC; CDR3: CASSSPGSSGSYEQYF
J: TRBJ1-2; D: -; size: few; V: TRBV4-3; DNA: TGCGCCAGCAGCCAAGGTGGGGGGATCTATGGCTACACCTTC; CDR3: CASSQGGGIYGYTF
J: TRBJ1-1; D: -; size: -; V: TRBV20-1; DNA: TGCAGTGCTAGAGTCGGTCAGAACACTGAAGCTTTCTTT; CDR3: CSARVGQNTEAFF
J: TRBJ1-5; D: TRBD1; size: -; V: TRBV9; DNA: TGTGCCAGCAGCCCCTCGGGGGGGACAGGGGATCAGCCCCAGCATTTT; CDR3: CASSPSGGTGDQPQHF
J: TRBJ2-7; D: -; size: -; V: TRBV29-1; DNA: TGCAGCTTCCGAAACGGGGGCTCCTACGAGCAGTACTTC; CDR3: CSFRNGGSYEQYF
J: TRBJ1-4; D: -; size: -; V: TRBV5-4; DNA: TGTGCCAGCAGCTTGCGAGGGGGGGACGGCGAAAAACTGTTTTTT; CDR3: CASSLRGGDGEKLFF
J: TRBJ1-6; D: -; size: many; V: TRBV6-4; DNA: TGTGCCAGCAGTGACTCGGACGGGGCAGGATCACCCCTCCACTTT; CDR3: CASSDSDGAGSPLHF
J: TRBJ2-5; D: TRBD2; size: -; V: TRBV7-9; DNA: TGTGCCAGCAGCGGCCGGACTAGCTTCTCAGAGACCCAGTACTTC; CDR3: CASSGRTSFSETQYF
J: TRBJ1-2; D: TRBD1; size: many; V: TRBV10-3; DNA: TGTGCCATCAGTGAGAGGGACAGCAGTTATGGCTACACCTTC; CDR3: CAISERDSSYGYTF
J: TRBJ1-2; D: TRBD1; size: many; V: TRBV6-5; DNA: TGTGCCAGCAGTCGGACAGGTGACGGCTATGGCTACACCTTC; CDR3: CASSRTGDGYGYTF
J: TRBJ1-2; D: -; size: many; V: TRBV7-9; DNA: TGTGCCAGCAGCGATATTCCCGGAACAGGGTTGTATGGCTACACCTTC; CDR3: CASSDIPGTGLYGYTF
J: TRBJ1-3; D: -; size: many; V: TRBV6-6; DNA: TGTGCCAGCAGGGAAGGGGGAAACACCATATATTTT; CDR3: CASREGGNTIYF
J: TRBJ2-3; D: -; size: -; V: TRBV10-3; DNA: TGTGCCATCAGTGAGGCGACGGCAAGCGGCACAGATACGCAGTATTTT; CDR3: CAISEATASGTDTQYF
J: TRBJ1-6; D: -; size: -; V: TRBV10-3; DNA: TGTGCCAGCAGCCGGGGGACCAATTCACCCCTCCACTTT; CDR3: CASSRGTNSPLHF
J: TRBJ2-7; D: TRBD2; size: many; V: TRBV19; DNA: TGTGCCAGTAAGAGAACTAGCGGGAGTTACGAGCAGTACTTC; CDR3: CASKRTSGSYEQYF
J: TRBJ1-2; D: TRBD1; size: many; V: TRBV9; DNA: TGTGCCAGCAGCTCCAGGGGGGGTAACTATGGCTACACCTTC; CDR3: CASSSRGGNYGYTF
J: TRBJ1-5; D: -; size: few; V: TRBV19; DNA: TGTGCCAGTAGTATCTACAGGGAAAGCAATCAGCCCCAGCATTTT; CDR3: CASSIYRESNQPQHF
J: TRBJ1-2; D: TRBD1; size: few; V: TRBV6-5; DNA: TGTGCCAGCAGTTACTCGGCAGGGGGCTATGATGGCTACACCTTC; CDR3: CASSYSAGGYDGYTF
J: TRBJ2-2; D: TRBD1; size: many; V: TRBV24-1; DNA: TGTGCCACCAGTGATTTCTACAGGGGAGAGGACGGGGAGCTGTTTTTT; CDR3: CATSDFYRGEDGELFF
J: TRBJ1-5; D: -; size: -; V: TRBV20-1; DNA: TGCAGTGCTAGAGATCCGGGGGGCGGGGGGCAGCCCCAGCATTTT; CDR3: CSARDPGGGGQPQHF
J: TRBJ1-6; D: TRBD1; size: few; V: TRBV20-1; DNA: TGCAGTGCTAGTTTGACAGGGGCCCTTAGATCACCCCTCCACTTT; CDR3: CSASLTGALRSPLHF
J: TRBJ1-1; D: -; size: -; V: TRBV5-6; DNA: TGTGCCAGCTGGCTCTCGGGTGTCACTGAAGCTTTCTTT; CDR3: CASWLSGVTEAFF
J: TRBJ2-7; D: -; size: -; V: TRBV12-3/TRBV12-4; DNA: TGTGCCAGCACCTTCCTCCGGGACGTGGCTAGTTCGGAGCAGTACTTC; CDR3: CASTFLRDVASSEQYF
J: TRBJ2-7; D: TRBD1; size: -; V: TRBV2; DNA: TGTGCCAGCAGTTACTTGGGACAGGGGTCATCCTACGAGCAGTACTTC; CDR3: CASSYLGQGSSYEQYF
J: TRBJ1-5; D: TRBD1; size: many; V: TRBV20-1; DNA: TGCAGTGCTAGAGGACAGGGATCTAGCAATCAGCCCCAGCATTTT; CDR3: CSARGQGSSNQPQHF
J: TRBJ1-2; D: TRBD1; size: many; V: TRBV7-2; DNA: TGTGCCAGTAGTCAGGGGGTCTATGGCTACACCTTC; CDR3: CASSQGVYGYTF
J: TRBJ2-7; D: -; size: few; V: TRBV19; DNA: TGTGCCAGTAGTATAGCCCCCGGTAGGAGGGGCAACACACCTTCTGACGAGCAGTACTTC; CDR3: CASSIAPGRRGNTPSDEQYF
J: TRBJ1-6; D: TRBD1; size: -; V: TRBV25-1; DNA: TGTGCCAGTTACTTAACCACAGGGGATAATTCACCCCTCCACTTT; CDR3: CASYLTTGDNSPLHF
J: TRBJ2-5; D: -; size: few; V: TRBV7-9; DNA: TGTGCCAGCAGCCAAACGCGGGACTCCGAGGGGACCCAGTACTTC; CDR3: CASSQTRDSEGTQYF
J: TRBJ1-2; D: -; size: -; V: TRBV7-9; DNA: TGTGCCAGCAGCTTACAGGGTTGTGACTATGGCTACACCTTC; CDR3: CASSLQGCDYGYTF
J: TRBJ2-7; D: -; size: -; V: TRBV30; DNA: TGTGCCTGGAGCCACGGTGGGCCCTACGAGCAGTACTTC; CDR3: CAWSHGGPYEQYF
J: TRBJ1-2; D: -; size: -; V: TRBV29-1; DNA: TGCAGCGTTGCGGCCCCACGGAGCGGTGGCTACACCTTC; CDR3: CSVAAPRSGGYTF
J: TRBJ2-2; D: -; size: -; V: TRBV25-1; DNA: TGTGCCAGCAGTTCTTGGGCTGGCCGGGAGCTGTTTTTT; CDR3: CASSSWAGRELFF
J: TRBJ2-2; D: -; size: few; V: TRBV7-6; DNA: TGTGCCAGCAGCCCGTGGGGGCCAACGAACACCGGGGAGCTGTTTTTT; CDR3: CASSPWGPTNTGELFF
J: TRBJ1-2; D: -; size: -; V: TRBV6-5; DNA: TGTGCCAGCAGTTACTCGGACAGCTATGGCTACACCTTC; CDR3: CASSYSDSYGYTF
J: TRBJ1-1; D: -; size: few; V: TRBV6-6; DNA: TGTGCCAGCAGACAGGGACTCATGAACACTGAAGCTTTCTTT; CDR3: CASRQGLMNTEAFF
J: TRBJ2-7; D: TRBD2; size: -; V: TRBV20-1; DNA: TGCAGTGCTAGAGAACCGGGACTAGCGGGAGGGCGAGAGCAGTACTTC; CDR3: CSAREPGLAGGREQYF
J: TRBJ2-7; D: -; size: many; V: TRBV29-1; DNA: TGCAGCGTTGAAGGCAGGCACGAGCAGTACTTC; CDR3: CSVEGRHEQYF